This is a list of T cell receptor beta chains from one sample in a study of T cell changes during pregnancy in multiple sclerosis. Assay: immunoSEQ multiplex PCR; the TCRdb copy retains only in-frame clones and omits some. This sample has approximately 57,000 clones, with around 92% found just once. This specimen was CD4+ T cells from peripheral blood mononuclear cells, taken in the second trimester of pregnancy. Receptors were obtained from a female donor with multiple sclerosis, enrolled in a pregnancy study. Both conserved end residues are part of each CDR3. Fields, in order: V gene, J gene, clone size, D gene, CDR3 protein, CDR3 DNA. The D gene is left open where the match is weak. Clone size is given for some rows only: seen once, a few or many times, or a class if the clone is expanded.

V gene: TRBV7-3; J gene: TRBJ2-7; clone size: once; D gene: NA; CDR3 protein: CASSLQAWYEQYF; CDR3 DNA: TGTGCCAGCAGCTTACAGGCTTGGTACGAGCAGTACTTC
V gene: TRBV6-1; J gene: TRBJ2-4; clone size: NA; D gene: TRBD2; CDR3 protein: CASSEDGGALVKNIQYF; CDR3 DNA: TGTGCCAGCAGTGAAGACGGGGGGGCCCTCGTCAAAAACATTCAGTACTTC
V gene: TRBV29-1; J gene: TRBJ1-4; clone size: NA; D gene: NA; CDR3 protein: CSVEVTGSTNEKLFF; CDR3 DNA: TGCAGCGTTGAGGTGACAGGATCAACTAATGAAAAACTGTTTTTT
V gene: TRBV15; J gene: TRBJ1-1; clone size: NA; D gene: NA; CDR3 protein: CATSTGSGNTEAFF; CDR3 DNA: TGTGCCACCAGCACCGGATCAGGGAACACTGAAGCTTTCTTT
V gene: TRBV11-2; J gene: TRBJ2-1; clone size: NA; D gene: NA; CDR3 protein: CASSSNIGYNEQFF; CDR3 DNA: TGTGCCAGCAGCTCTAATATCGGGTACAATGAGCAGTTCTTC
V gene: TRBV7-7; J gene: TRBJ2-2; clone size: NA; D gene: NA; CDR3 protein: CASSRGFPTGELFF; CDR3 DNA: TGTGCCAGCAGCCGGGGATTTCCCACCGGGGAGCTGTTTTTT
V gene: TRBV5-1; J gene: TRBJ2-2; clone size: once; D gene: NA; CDR3 protein: CASSSLLNTGELFF; CDR3 DNA: TGCGCCAGCAGCTCCTTACTGAACACCGGGGAGCTGTTTTTT
V gene: TRBV5-6; J gene: TRBJ1-1; clone size: NA; D gene: NA; CDR3 protein: CASSKTAANTEAFF; CDR3 DNA: TGTGCCAGCAGCAAGACAGCCGCGAACACTGAAGCTTTCTTT
V gene: TRBV18; J gene: TRBJ2-5; clone size: NA; D gene: TRBD2; CDR3 protein: CASRGGLGQETQYF; CDR3 DNA: TGTGCCAGCCGAGGCGGACTAGGACAAGAGACCCAGTACTTC
V gene: TRBV4-2; J gene: TRBJ2-3; clone size: NA; D gene: NA; CDR3 protein: CASSQDREDGGQYF; CDR3 DNA: TGTGCCAGCAGCCAAGATCGCGAGGATGGAGGGCAGTATTTT
V gene: TRBV7-8; J gene: TRBJ2-6; clone size: NA; D gene: NA; CDR3 protein: CASSIPGTGANVLTF; CDR3 DNA: TGTGCCAGCAGTATTCCGGGGACTGGGGCCAACGTCCTGACTTTC
V gene: TRBV5-5; J gene: TRBJ1-1; clone size: NA; D gene: NA; CDR3 protein: CASRQTNTEAFF; CDR3 DNA: TGTGCCAGCAGACAGACGAACACTGAAGCTTTCTTT
V gene: TRBV28; J gene: TRBJ2-5; clone size: NA; D gene: TRBD1; CDR3 protein: CASSGPGTGVETQYF; CDR3 DNA: TGTGCCAGCAGTGGGCCCGGGACAGGGGTAGAGACCCAGTACTTC
V gene: TRBV7-8; J gene: TRBJ1-4; clone size: NA; D gene: NA; CDR3 protein: CASSLGGEKLFF; CDR3 DNA: TGTGCCAGCAGCTTAGGCGGTGAAAAACTGTTTTTT